These T cell receptor beta chains were read from a single sample in a study of blood T cell repertoires in COVID-19. The repertoire was sequenced with immunoSEQ multiplex PCR; TCRdb's copy has only in-frame clones and lacks some. The sample records about 68,000 clones, roughly 85% being singletons. The sample comprised peripheral blood. The origin of the receptors is a man aged 50 to 59 with acute or convalescent COVID-19. Each CDR3 is given with its conserved first and last residue.

v_call | cdr3_aa
TRBV9 | CASSVGTPGKTQYF
TRBV10-3 | CAISESEGNEQYF
TRBV1 | CTMPGAGNTDTQYF
TRBV3-1/TRBV3-2 | CASSQDMGGDGYTF
TRBV6-5 | CASSYDRGNTEAFF
TRBV5-1 | CASSSSGTGGGNEKLFF
TRBV5-4 | CASSFRDSVAYEQYF
TRBV5-5 | CASSSGQENTGELFF
TRBV6-5 | CASSYSGTGSNEQFF
TRBV7-3 | CASSQGRGTEAFF
TRBV19 | CASSIRSAGYEQYF
TRBV7-8 | CASSLVGLQGEKLFF
TRBV2 | CASSEVVRVKYQPQHF
TRBV27 | CASSIWGPGEGGGSPLHF
TRBV5-1 | CASSRTGADTEAFF
TRBV24-1 | CATSDREDREWRAQETQYF
TRBV7-3 | CASSSISGTYNEQFF
TRBV25-1 | CASSARQGFNSPLHF
TRBV5-1 | CASSLGRGQETQYF
TRBV7-2 | CASSFGGPKTPYEQYF
TRBV5-8 | CASSPRDRSSGNTIYF
TRBV28 | CASSLLDSGNSPLHF
TRBV7-8 | CASSPRQGTYNEQFF
TRBV7-3 | CASSLEAGINEQFF
TRBV27 | CASSLSRGTDTQYF
TRBV6-1 | CASSEERNTEAFF